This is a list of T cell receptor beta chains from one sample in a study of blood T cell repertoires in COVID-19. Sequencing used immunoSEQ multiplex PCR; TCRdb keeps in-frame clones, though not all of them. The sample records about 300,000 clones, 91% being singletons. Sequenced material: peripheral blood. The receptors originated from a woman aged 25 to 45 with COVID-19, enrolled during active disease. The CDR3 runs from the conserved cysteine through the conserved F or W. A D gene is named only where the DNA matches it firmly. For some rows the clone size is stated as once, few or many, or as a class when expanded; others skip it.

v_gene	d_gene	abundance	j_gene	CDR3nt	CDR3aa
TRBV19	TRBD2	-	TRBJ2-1	TGTGCCAGTAGTTCGCTAAGACTAGCTTCTAGCGATGAGCAGTTCTTC	CASSSLRLASSDEQFF
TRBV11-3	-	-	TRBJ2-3	TGTGCCAGCAGCTTAGGAGGAGAGGTAGATACGCAGTATTTT	CASSLGGEVDTQYF
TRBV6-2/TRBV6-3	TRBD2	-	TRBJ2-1	TGTGCCAGCAGTCGGACTAGCGGGATGTACAATGAGCAGTTCTTC	CASSRTSGMYNEQFF
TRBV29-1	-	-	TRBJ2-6	TGCAGCGTTAAGGGGGCTGGGGCCAACGTCCTGACTTTC	CSVKGAGANVLTF
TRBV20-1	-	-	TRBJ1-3	TGCAGTGCTAGTGTCGATAGCTCTGGAAACACCATATATTTT	CSASVDSSGNTIYF
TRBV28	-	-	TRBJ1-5	TGTGCCAGCAGAGGGACCGGGGGAGGCAATCAGCCCCAGCATTTT	CASRGTGGGNQPQHF
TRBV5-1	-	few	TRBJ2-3	TGCGCCAGCAGCTCGGGCAGGGAGGACACAGATACGCAGTATTTT	CASSSGREDTDTQYF
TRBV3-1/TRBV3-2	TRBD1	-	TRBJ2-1	TGTGCCAGCAGCGCCGGGACAGGGATGAGCTCCTACAATGAGCAGTTCTTC	CASSAGTGMSSYNEQFF
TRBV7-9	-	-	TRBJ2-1	TGTGCCAGCAGCTTTACTAGTAGCAATGAGCAGTTCTTC	CASSFTSSNEQFF
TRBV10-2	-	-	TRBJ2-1	TGCGCCAGCACCCGGACTACAAATGAGCAGTTCTTC	CASTRTTNEQFF
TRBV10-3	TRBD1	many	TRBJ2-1	TGTGCCATCGGGACAGGGAACAATGAGCAGTTCTTC	CAIGTGNNEQFF
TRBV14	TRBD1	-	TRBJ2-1	TGTGCCAGCAGCCAAGACAGGGGGCCGGGGTTGAATGAGCAGTTCTTC	CASSQDRGPGLNEQFF
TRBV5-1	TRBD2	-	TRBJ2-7	TGCGCCAGCAGCTTGGTAGCGGGAGGCGGAACAGTAAACTACGAGCAGTACTTC	CASSLVAGGGTVNYEQYF
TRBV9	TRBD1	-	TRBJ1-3	TGTGCCAGCAGCGCCCCACAGGGGAGCTCGTTTGGAAACACCATATATTTT	CASSAPQGSSFGNTIYF
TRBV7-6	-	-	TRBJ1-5	TGTGCCAGCAGCCAACTCGGGGTGGCCAATCAGCCCCAGCATTTT	CASSQLGVANQPQHF
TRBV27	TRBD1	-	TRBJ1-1	TGTGCCAGCAGTTCCTTAGACAGGGCCCAAGGAGCTTTCTTT	CASSSLDRAQGAFF
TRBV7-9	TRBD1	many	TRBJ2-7	TGTGCCAGCAGCCCATCGGACAGGCACGAGCAGTACTTC	CASSPSDRHEQYF